This T cell receptor beta chain was identified in a study of vaccination effects on CD4 cells after COVID-19. Overall study context: Median timing of post-vaccine samples was 72 days after the second dose.

CDR3 length: 14 amino acids. Trimming cost V 0 bases and J 8 bases, with 10 bases left between them. CDR1 MNHEY and CDR2 SVGAGI come from the germline V gene. Note on this clone: Its antigen is still unknown.

Study-wide points: Few convalescent patients were studied, and early post-infection samples were lacking. Clones arising from infection and from vaccination showed marked clonal contraction late after vaccination.

Method: immunoSEQ multiplex PCR; TCRdb's copy keeps in-frame clones and lacks some. The table shows tens of thousands of clones, with 70% to 85% occurring only once. Scientists isolated CD4+ T cells after a roughly ten-day culture period ended. Either the mRNA-1273 or the BNT162b2 vaccine was given to participants as two doses. In the vaccine recipients, nucleocapsid antibodies were negative and there was no prior SARS-CoV-2 infection. The material was CD4+ T cells from PBMCs cultured without peptide, obtained after COVID-19 vaccination. This TCR derives from a human donor who received a COVID-19 vaccine. This rearrangement joins TRBV6-5 to TRBJ1-4; D unresolved. The CDR3 nucleotides are TGTGCCAGCAGTTACTCGAGGACGGGGGAAAAACTGTTTTTT. Protein: CASSYSRTGEKLFF.